The clone carrying this T cell receptor beta chain was recorded only once. Antigen unknown. There are 14 residues in the CDR3. Per germline, CDR1 MNHEY and CDR2 SMNVEV (reference sequence). V was shortened by 10 bases and J by 0 bases, with 14 bases between the two germline ends. The DNA input per sorted-subset replicate PCR was about 180 ng, corresponding to tens of thousands of T cell genomes. Assay: immunoSEQ multiplex PCR; the TCRdb copy retains only in-frame clones and omits some. The table has approximately 1,500,000 clones, 95% to 99% seen once. CD4+ cell separation produced CD45RA+ naive and CD45RA-negative memory subsets. The sample is drawn from a study of shared clonotypes between healthy human individuals. The wider study: The donors, two women and three men, were aged 18 to 49.

Whole-study results and caveats: Sequencing depth was a factor that was expected to affect clonotype sharing among donors.

The chain uses TRBV27 and TRBJ2-3; possibly TRBD1 or TRBD2 for D (5 bases each). The material sequenced was naive CD4+ T cells sorted from blood. Sample subset: CD45RA+ positively selected. This receptor was obtained from a man younger than 40 in good health. CDR3 in DNA: TGTGCCACCCAGGTGGGACCGAGCACAGATACGCAGTATTTT. Its protein is CATQVGPSTDTQYF.